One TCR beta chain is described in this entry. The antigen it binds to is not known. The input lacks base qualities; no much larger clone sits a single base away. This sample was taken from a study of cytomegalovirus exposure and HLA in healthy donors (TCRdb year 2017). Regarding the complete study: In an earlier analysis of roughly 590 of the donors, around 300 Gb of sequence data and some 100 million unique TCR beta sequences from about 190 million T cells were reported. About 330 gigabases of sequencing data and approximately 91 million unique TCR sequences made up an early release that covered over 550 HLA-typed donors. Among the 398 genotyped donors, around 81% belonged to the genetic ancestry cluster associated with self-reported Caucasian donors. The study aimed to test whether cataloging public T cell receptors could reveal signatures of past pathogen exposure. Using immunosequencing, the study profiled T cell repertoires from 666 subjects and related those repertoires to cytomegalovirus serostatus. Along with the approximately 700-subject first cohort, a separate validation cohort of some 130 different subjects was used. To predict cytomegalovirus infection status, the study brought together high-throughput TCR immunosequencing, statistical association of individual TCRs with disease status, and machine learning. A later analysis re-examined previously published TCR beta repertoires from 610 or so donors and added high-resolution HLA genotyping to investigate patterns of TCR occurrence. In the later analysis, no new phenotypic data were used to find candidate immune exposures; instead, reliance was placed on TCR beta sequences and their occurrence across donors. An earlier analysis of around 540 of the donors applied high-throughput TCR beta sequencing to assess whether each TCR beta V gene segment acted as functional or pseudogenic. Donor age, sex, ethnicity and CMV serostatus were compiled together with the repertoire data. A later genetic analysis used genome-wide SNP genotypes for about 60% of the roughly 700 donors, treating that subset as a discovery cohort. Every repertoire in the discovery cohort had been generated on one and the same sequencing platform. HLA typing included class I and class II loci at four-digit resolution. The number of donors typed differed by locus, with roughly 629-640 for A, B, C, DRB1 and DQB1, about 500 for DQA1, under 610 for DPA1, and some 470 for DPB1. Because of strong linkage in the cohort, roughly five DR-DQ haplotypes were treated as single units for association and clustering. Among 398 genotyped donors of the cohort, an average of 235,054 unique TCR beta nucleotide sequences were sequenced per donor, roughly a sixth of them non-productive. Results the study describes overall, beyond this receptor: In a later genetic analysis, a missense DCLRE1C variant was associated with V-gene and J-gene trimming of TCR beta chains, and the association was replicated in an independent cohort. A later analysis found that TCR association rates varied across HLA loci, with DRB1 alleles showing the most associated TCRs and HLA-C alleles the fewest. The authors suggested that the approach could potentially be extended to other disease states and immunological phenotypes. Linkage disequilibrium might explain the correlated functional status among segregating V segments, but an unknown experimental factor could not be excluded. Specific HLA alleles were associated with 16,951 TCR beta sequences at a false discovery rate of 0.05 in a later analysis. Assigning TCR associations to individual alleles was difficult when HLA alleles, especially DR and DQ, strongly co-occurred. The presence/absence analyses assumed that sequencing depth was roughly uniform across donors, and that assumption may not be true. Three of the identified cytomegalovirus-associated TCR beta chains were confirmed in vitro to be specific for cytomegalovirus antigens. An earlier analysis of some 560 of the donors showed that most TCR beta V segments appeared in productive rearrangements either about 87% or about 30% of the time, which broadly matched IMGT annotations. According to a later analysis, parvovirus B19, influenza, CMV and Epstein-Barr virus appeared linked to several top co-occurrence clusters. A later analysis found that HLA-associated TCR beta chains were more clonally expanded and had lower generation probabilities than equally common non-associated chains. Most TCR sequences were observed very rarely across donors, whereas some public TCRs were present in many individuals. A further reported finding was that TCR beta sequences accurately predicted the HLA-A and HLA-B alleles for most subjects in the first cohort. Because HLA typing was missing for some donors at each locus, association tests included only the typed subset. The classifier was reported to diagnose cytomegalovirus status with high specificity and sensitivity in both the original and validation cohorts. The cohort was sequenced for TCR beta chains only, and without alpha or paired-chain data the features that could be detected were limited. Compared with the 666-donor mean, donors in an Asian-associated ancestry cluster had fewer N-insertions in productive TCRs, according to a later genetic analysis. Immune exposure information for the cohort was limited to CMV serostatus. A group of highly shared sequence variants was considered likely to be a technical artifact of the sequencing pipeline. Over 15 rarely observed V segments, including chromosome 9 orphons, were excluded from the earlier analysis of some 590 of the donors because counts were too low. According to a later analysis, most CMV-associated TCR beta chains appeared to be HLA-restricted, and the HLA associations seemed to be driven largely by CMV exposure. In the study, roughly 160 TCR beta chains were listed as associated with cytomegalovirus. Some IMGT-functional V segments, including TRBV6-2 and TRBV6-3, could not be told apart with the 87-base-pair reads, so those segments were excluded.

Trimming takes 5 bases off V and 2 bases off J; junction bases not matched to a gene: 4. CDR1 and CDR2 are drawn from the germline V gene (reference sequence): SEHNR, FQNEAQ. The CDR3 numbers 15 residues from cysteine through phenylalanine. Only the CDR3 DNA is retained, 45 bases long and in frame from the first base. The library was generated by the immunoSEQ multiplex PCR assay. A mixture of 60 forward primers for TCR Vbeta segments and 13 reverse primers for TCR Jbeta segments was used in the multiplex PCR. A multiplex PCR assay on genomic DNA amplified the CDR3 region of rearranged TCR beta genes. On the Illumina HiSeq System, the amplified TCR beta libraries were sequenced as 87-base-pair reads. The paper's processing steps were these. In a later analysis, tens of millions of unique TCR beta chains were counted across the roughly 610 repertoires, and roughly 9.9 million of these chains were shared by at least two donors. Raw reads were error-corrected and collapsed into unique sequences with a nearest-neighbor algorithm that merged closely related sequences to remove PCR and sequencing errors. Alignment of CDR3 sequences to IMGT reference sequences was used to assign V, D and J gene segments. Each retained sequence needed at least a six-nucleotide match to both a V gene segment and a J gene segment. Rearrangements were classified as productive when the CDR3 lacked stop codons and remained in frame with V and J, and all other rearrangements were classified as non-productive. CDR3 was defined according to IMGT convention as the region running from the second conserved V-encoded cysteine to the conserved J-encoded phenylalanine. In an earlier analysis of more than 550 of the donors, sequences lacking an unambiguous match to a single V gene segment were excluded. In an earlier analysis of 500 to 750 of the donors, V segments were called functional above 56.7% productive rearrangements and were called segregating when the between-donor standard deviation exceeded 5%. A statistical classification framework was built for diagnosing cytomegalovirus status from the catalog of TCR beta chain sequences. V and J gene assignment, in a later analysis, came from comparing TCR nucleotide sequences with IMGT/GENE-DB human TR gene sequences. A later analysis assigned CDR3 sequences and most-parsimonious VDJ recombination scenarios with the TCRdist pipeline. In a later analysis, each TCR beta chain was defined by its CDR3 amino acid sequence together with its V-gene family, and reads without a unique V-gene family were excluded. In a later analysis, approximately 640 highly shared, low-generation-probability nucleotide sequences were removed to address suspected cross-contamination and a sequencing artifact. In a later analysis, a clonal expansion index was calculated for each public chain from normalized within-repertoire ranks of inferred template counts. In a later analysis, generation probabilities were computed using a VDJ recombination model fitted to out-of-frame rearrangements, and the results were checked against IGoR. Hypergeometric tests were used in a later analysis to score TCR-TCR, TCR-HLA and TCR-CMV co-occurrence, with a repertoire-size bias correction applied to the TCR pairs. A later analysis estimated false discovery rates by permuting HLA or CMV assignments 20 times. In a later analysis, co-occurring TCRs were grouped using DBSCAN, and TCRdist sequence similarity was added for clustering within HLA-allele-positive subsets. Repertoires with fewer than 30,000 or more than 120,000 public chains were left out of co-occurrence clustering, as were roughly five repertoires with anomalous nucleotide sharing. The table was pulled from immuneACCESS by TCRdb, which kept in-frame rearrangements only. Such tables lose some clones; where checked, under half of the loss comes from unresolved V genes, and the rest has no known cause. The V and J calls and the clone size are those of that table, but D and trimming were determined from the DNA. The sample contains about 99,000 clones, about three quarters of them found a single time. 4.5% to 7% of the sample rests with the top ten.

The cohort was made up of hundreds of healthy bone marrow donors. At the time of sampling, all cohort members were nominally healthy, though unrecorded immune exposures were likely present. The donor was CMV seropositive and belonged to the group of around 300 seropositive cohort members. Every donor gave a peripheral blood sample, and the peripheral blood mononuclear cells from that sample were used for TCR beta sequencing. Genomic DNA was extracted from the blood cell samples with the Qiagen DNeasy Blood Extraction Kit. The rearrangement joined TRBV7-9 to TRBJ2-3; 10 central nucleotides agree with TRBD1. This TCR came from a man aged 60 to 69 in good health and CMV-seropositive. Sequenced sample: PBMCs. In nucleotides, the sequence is TGTGCCAGCAGCCCGGGACAGGGGATCACAGATACGCAGTATTTT. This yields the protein CASSPGQGITDTQYF.